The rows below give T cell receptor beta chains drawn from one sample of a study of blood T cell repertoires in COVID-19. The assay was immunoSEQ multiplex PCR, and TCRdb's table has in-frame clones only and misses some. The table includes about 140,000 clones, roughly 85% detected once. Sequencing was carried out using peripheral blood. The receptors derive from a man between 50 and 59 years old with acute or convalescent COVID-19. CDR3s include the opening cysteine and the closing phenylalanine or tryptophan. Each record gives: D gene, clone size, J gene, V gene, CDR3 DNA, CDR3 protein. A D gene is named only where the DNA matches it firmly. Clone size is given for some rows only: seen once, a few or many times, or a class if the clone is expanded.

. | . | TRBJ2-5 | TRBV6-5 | TGTGCCAGCAAGGGGACTCATTTCCAAGAGACCCAGTACTTC | CASKGTHFQETQYF
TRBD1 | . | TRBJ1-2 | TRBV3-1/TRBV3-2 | TGTGCCAGCAGCCTCTACGGACAGGGACGAGGCTACACCTTC | CASSLYGQGRGYTF
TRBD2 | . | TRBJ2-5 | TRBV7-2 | TGTGCCAGCAGGGAGGGCGGGAGAGAGACCCAGTACTTC | CASREGGRETQYF
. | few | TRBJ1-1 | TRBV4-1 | TGCGCCAGCAGCGTTACTGGGAGGGATGAAGCTTTCTTT | CASSVTGRDEAFF
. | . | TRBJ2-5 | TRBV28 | TGTGCCAGCAGTCCCCAGGTCGAGGAGACCCAGTACTTC | CASSPQVEETQYF
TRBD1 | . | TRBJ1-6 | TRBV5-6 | TGTGCCAGCAGCCATAACACGGACAGGGAATTCCTCAATTCACCCCTCCACTTT | CASSHNTDREFLNSPLHF
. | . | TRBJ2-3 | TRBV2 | TGTGCCAGCGGGTCACAGCGCGGGGGCACAGATACGCAGTATTTT | CASGSQRGGTDTQYF
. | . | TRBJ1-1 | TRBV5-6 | TGTGCCAGCAGCTGGCAGGGCCTGAACACTGAAGCTTTCTTT | CASSWQGLNTEAFF
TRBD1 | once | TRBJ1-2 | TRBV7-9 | TGTGCCAGCAGCCGACAGGGGAACTATGGCTACACCTTC | CASSRQGNYGYTF
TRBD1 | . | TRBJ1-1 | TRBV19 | TGTGCCAGTACCGATAACAGGGGGATCATCACTGAAGCTTTCTTT | CASTDNRGIITEAFF
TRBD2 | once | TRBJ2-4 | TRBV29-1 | TGCAGCGTGCGGGGGGCCAAAAACATTCAGTACTTC | CSVRGAKNIQYF
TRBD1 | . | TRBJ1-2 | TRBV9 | TGTGCCAGCAGCGGAGACAGGGTCTATGGCTACACCTTC | CASSGDRVYGYTF
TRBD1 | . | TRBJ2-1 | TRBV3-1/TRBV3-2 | TGTGCCAGCAGCCACGGGACAGGGGGCCACAATGAGCAGTTCTTC | CASSHGTGGHNEQFF
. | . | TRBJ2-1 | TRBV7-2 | TGTGCCAGCAGCTTAACCCAGCGCGTTTTAGTACATGAGCAGTTCTTC | CASSLTQRVLVHEQFF
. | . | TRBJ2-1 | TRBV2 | TGTGCCAGCACCAAGGGCGGGGAACCCTACAATGAGCAGTTCTTC | CASTKGGEPYNEQFF
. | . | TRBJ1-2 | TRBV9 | TGTGCCAGCAGCGTACAAGACTTTCACTATGGCTACACCTTC | CASSVQDFHYGYTF
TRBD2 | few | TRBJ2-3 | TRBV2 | TGTGCCAGCAGTGATCCGGGGGGGTACACAGATACGCAGTATTTT | CASSDPGGYTDTQYF
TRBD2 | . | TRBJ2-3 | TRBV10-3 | TGTGCCATCAGCGGGAGCGGGAGGTACACAGATACGCAGTATTTT | CAISGSGRYTDTQYF